Each of the 13 T cell receptor beta chains below was sequenced from the same sample in a study of cytomegalovirus exposure and HLA in healthy donors. PCR was performed using 60 Vbeta and 13 Jbeta primers. Method: immunoSEQ multiplex PCR; TCRdb's copy keeps in-frame clones and lacks some. There are some 150,000 clones in the sample; almost 80% occur only once, and about 0.64% lies in the top ten. Material: PBMCs. The receptors come from a male donor in good health and CMV-seronegative.

CDR3 sequence (DNA): TGTGCCAGCAGCTTGGAACTAGCAAGCGGTGAGCAGTTCTTC. This codes for CASSLELASGEQFF. The rearrangement links TRBV7-8 to TRBJ2-1; possibly TRBD2 for D (6 bases). The CDR3 runs to 14 residues. Trimming took 3 bases from V and 9 from J, leaving 15 bases between them. Germline values: CDR1 SGHVS, CDR2 FQNEAQ.

The CDR3, as DNA: TGTGCCACCAACAATATCGAGGTCGGCTTACCTTATAATTCACCCCTCCACTTT. Translated, it gives CATNNIEVGLPYNSPLHF. V usage is TRBV15 and J usage is TRBJ1-6; D is unresolved. Germline V CDR1 and CDR2: LNHNV, YYDKDF (reference sequence). V was pared by 7 bases and J by 4 bases, with 23 bases between. The CDR3 extends over 18 amino acids.

V gene TRBV18 combines with J gene TRBJ2-1, with 10 positions matching TRBD1. This CDR3 region has 15 residues. Germline V CDR1 and CDR2: KGHSH, LQKENI. Germline trimming cut 4 bases from V and 5 bases from J; bases unmatched to any gene: 5. CDR3 coding DNA: TGTGCCAGCTCACTCCGGGACAGGGGTAACAATGAGCAGTTCTTC. It is translated as CASSLRDRGNNEQFF.

V and J are TRBV7-2 and TRBJ2-3; possible D gene TRBD2, 6 bases. The CDR3 is 13 residues long. Trimming took 5 bases from V and 7 from J, leaving 13 bases between them. Per the germline V gene, CDR1 is SGHTA and CDR2 is FQGNSA. The CDR3 DNA is TGTGCCAGCAGCCCCTCGGGAGCGAATACGCAGTATTTT. Translation gives CASSPSGANTQYF. Full variable domain (remainder filled in from reference TRBV7-2 and TRBJ2-3): GAGVSQSPSNKVTEKGKDVELRCDPISGHTALYWYRQSLGQGLEFLIYFQGNSAPDKSGLPSDRFSAERTGGSVSTLTIQRTQQEDSAVYLCASSPSGANTQYFGPGTRLTVL.

This chain links TRBV4-3 with TRBJ2-1; TRBD2 aligns across 11 bases. This CDR3 has 16 amino acids. J lost 9 bases, V lost 0 bases, and 7 bases had no gene match. Germline V gives CDR1 LGHNA, CDR2 YSLEER. In DNA, the CDR3 is TGCGCCAGCAGCCAAGATCCTAGCGGGAGGCTTGGTGAGCAGTTCTTC. Residues: CASSQDPSGRLGEQFF.

The chain carries TRBV11-3 and TRBJ2-5, with D possibly TRBD1 on 6 matching bases. The ends were cut back, 2 bases at V and 5 bases at J, with 15 bases in the middle. Germline values: CDR1 SGHNT, CDR2 YENEEA. The CDR3 contains 15 residues. Written as DNA, the CDR3 is TGTGCCAGCAGCTTAAGGTTCCAGGGGTGGGAGACCCAGTACTTC. The encoded protein is CASSLRFQGWETQYF. The variable domain in full, with the rest retrieved from reference TRBV11-3 and TRBJ2-5, is EAGVVQSPRYKIIEKKQPVAFWCNPISGHNTLYWYLQNLGQGPELLIRYENEEAVDDSQLPKDRFSAERLKGVDSTLKIQPAELGDSAVYLCASSLRFQGWETQYFGPGTRLLVL.

V usage is TRBV7-2 and J usage is TRBJ2-2, with D possibly matching TRBD1 (6 bases). The ends were cut back, 5 bases at V and 1 base at J, with 8 bases in the middle. Per the germline V gene, CDR1 is SGHTA and CDR2 is FQGNSA. CDR3 size: 14 residues. CDR3 sequence reads: CASSPTGNTGELFF. In DNA form, the CDR3 reads TGTGCCAGCAGCCCGACAGGGAACACCGGGGAGCTGTTTTTT.

This chain uses TRBV6-6 with TRBJ1-3; TRBD1 aligns across 7 bases. The CDR3 is 15 residues long. Germline-derived CDR1 and CDR2 are MNHNY and SVGAGI (reference sequence). Trimming at V came to 6 bases and at J to 4 bases, leaving 9 bases not matched to a gene. In DNA, the CDR3 is TGTGCCAGCAGCTACCTCCCGGGACAGGGAAACACCATATATTTT. Its protein is CASSYLPGQGNTIYF.

This chain uses TRBV6-5 with TRBJ1-3; 9 bases are shared with TRBD1. CDR1 and CDR2 from the germline V gene are MNHEY and SVGAGI. Trimming took 7 bases from V and 4 from J; bases not matched to a gene: 5. The CDR3 runs 14 residues. CDR3 sequence: CASTVGQGGNTIYF. The CDR3 DNA follows: TGTGCCAGCACCGTGGGACAGGGAGGAAACACCATATATTTT.

This chain links TRBV7-3 with TRBJ2-1, with 10 bases fitting TRBD2. J gave up 6 bases and V 10 bases, and 9 bases lay outside the gene matches. The CDR3 length is 14 residues. Germline CDR1 and CDR2: SGHTA and FQGTGA. This CDR3 reads CATARASGSNEQFF. The CDR3 DNA sequence: TGTGCCACCGCGCGGGCTAGCGGGAGCAATGAGCAGTTCTTC.

V usage is TRBV21-1 and J usage is TRBJ1-2; the DNA was not compared with TRBD1, the D call given in the table. TRBV21-1 is an annotated pseudogene. The CDR3 is made up of 15 amino acids. The CDR3 region is CASSGRQGVGYGYTF. DNA of the CDR3: TGTGCCAGCAGCGGCCGACAGGGCGTAGGCTATGGCTACACCTTC.

The chain uses TRBV5-1 and TRBJ2-1; TRBD2 matches at 9 bases. Germline values: CDR1 SGHRS, CDR2 YFSETQ. This CDR3 spans 15 amino acids. The junction had 6 bases not matched to a gene; V was cut back by 4 bases and J by 4 bases. The chain's CDR3 is CASSEGTSPYNEQFF. DNA of the CDR3: TGCGCCAGCAGCGAAGGGACTAGCCCATACAATGAGCAGTTCTTC.

This clone appeared a single time. J is TRBJ2-7 and V is TRBV7-2; weak D call: TRBD1 (5 bases). The CDR3 contains 12 residues. Looked up from germline, CDR1 is SGHTA and CDR2 is FQGNSA. Trimming cost V 5 bases and J 6 bases, with 11 bases left between them. The DNA of the CDR3 is TGTGCCAGCAGCCTCAGGGCCTCCGAGCAGTACTTC. Translation: CASSLRASEQYF.